The TCR beta chain under discussion was sequenced for a study of circulating CD8 cells and anti-PD-1 response in melanoma (dated by TCRdb to 2018 to 2020). A note on the overall study: Patients received nivolumab intravenously at 3 mg/kg every 2 weeks. On on-treatment samples, PD-1 was detected using a biotinylated anti-human IgG4 antibody. The melanoma cohort had about 13 patients, seven of whom got anti-PD-1 as first-line therapy, while the other six had previously had targeted therapy or immunotherapy. A total of around 11 melanoma patients were included in the TCR repertoire analysis, 4 of them responders and 7 non-responders. Responders were defined as patients showing complete or partial responses, and non-responders as patients showing stable or progressive disease (RECIST v1.1). The paper as a whole reports these results and caveats: Experiments were generally performed without replicates because of limited material. Because tumor material was not accessible, tumor reactivity was instead assessed by peptide assays on expanded sorted subsets. The authors pointed out that the cohort included both treatment-naive and previously treated patients, and that this mix could influence the results. Only baseline and M1 samples from a small cohort with few responders were used in the published TCR repertoire comparisons. The DNEG repertoire was the most diverse; PD-1 and DPOS showed similar, higher clonality, and TIGIT repertoires were the least diverse. Repertoires were mostly private between subsets, with fewer than 7.5% of TRB clonotypes shared at M1, and the greatest sharing occurred between DPOS and TIGIT.

Using a BD FACSAria II cell sorter, four subsets defined by PD-1 and/or TIGIT were sorted out of live CD3+CD8+TCRalphabeta+ cells. To characterize how relevant each subset is to anti-PD-1 therapy response, circulating CD8 T cells were sorted into four subsets based on PD-1 and TIGIT expression. From each sorted CD8 T-cell subset, both TCR alpha and TCR beta chains were sequenced. Peripheral blood was drawn before the first anti-PD-1 injection and after two and four injections. Ficoll gradient centrifugation was used to isolate PBMCs immediately. Until use, PBMCs were stored frozen in liquid nitrogen in RPMI containing roughly 20% FCS and about 9.4% DMSO. After thawing, PBMCs were stained with a viability dye plus antibodies against CD3, CD8alpha, TCRalphabeta, PD-1 and TIGIT. Total RNA was extracted with the RNeasy Kit, and a RIN above 7 was reached by every sample. By its share of the sample, this clonotype is large (0.1 to 1%). Its antigen is unknown. The input lacks base qualities; no much larger clone sits a single base away.

Counted from cysteine to phenylalanine, this CDR3 has 15 amino acids. Of the read, only the CDR3 DNA is kept; its 45 bases are in frame from base 1. Via the germline V gene, CDR1 is KGHDR and CDR2 SFDVKD. At the junction V is shortened by 3 bases and J by 3 bases; bases outside the gene matches: 5. Sequencing relied on a NextSeq 500. TCR libraries were prepared from around 16 ng of total RNA with the QIAseq Immune Repertoire RNA Library Kit, Human TCR Panel. TCR libraries were sequenced on an Illumina NextSeq with a Mid Output V2 kit, and asymmetric 261x41 paired-end reads were used. Each TCR library was diluted to 4 nM, after which the TCR libraries were pooled, denatured and loaded at around 1 pM. The study's own analysis went as follows. TCR FASTQ files were processed in the QIAGEN GeneGlobe Data Analysis Center, and downstream analysis was performed in R 3.5.2. Clonality was calculated as one minus the Shannon entropy normalized by the log of the number of unique productive sequences. Within each subset, Fisher exact tests at 5% FDR identified TRA or TRB clonotypes differing in abundance between baseline and M1. Clonotypes with differential abundance were put into four groups: emerging, expanding, contracting or non-expanding/contracting. Morisita's overlap index was used to measure how much repertoires overlapped between patients. Through fastp at Q25 and MiXCR, TCRdb rebuilt clones from the public reads, retaining in-frame beta chains. Rows matching on CDR3 protein sequence are summarized as one entry with the most common DNA and genes. These V and J calls rely on TCRdb rather than the paper's analysis. The sample profile shows 300 to 500 distinct CDR3 sequences; over 9.5% of them were found once. Of the sample, roughly 53% falls within the top ten clones.

This TCR was recovered from a human donor with melanoma. The V gene is TRBV24-1 and the J gene is TRBJ2-7; TRBD1 aligns with 9 central bases. The source was CD8+ T cells from PBMCs, collected at baseline or after one month of anti-PD-1 therapy (not recorded which). Read as DNA, the sequence is TGTGCCACCAGTGATCCCGGGACAGGGCTCTACGAGCAGTACTTC. Translated, it reads CATSDPGTGLYEQYF.